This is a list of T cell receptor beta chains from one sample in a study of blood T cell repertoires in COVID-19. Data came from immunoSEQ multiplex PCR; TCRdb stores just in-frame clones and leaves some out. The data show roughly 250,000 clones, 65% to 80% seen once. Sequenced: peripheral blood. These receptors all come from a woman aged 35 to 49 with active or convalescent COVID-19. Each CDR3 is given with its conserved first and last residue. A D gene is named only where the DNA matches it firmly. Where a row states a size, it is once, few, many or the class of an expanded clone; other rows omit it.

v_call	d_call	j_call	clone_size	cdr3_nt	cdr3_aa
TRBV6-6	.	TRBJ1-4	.	TGTGCCAGCAGTCAAGGACTGTTGAATGAAAAACTGTTTTTT	CASSQGLLNEKLFF
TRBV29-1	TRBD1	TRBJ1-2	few	TGCAGCGTTGGTACGGGACAGGGGGCAGGTGGCTACACCTTC	CSVGTGQGAGGYTF
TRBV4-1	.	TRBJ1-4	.	TGCGCCAGCAGCCCGGGGGGGAGGGCACTGGATGAAAAACTGTTTTTT	CASSPGGRALDEKLFF
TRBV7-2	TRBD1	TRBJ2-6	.	TGTGCCAGCAGCTTAGGACAGGGAACTGGGGCCAACGTCCTGACTTTC	CASSLGQGTGANVLTF
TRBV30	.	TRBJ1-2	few	TGTGCCTGGAGTGAGGGGTGGAATGGCTACACCTTC	CAWSEGWNGYTF
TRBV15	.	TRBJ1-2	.	TGTGCCACCAGCACAAGGACAGTGAACTATGGCTACACCTTC	CATSTRTVNYGYTF
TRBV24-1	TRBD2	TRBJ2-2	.	TGTGCCACCCGGGGGGGGTTACGGGGAGCCACCGGGGAGCTGTTTTTT	CATRGGLRGATGELFF
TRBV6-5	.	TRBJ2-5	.	TGTGCCAGCAGGCGGGGCGAGGAGACCCAGTACTTC	CASRRGEETQYF
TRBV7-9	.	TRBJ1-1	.	TGTGCCAGCAGCCAAGGCGGGGGCACTGAAGCTTTCTTT	CASSQGGGTEAFF
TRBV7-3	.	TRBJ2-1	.	TGTGCCAGCAGCACCGGGACAAGGAATGAGCAGTTCTTC	CASSTGTRNEQFF
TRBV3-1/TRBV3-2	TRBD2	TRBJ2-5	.	TGTGCCAGCAGCCAACAACTAGCGGGGGGGTTAGAGACCCAGTACTTC	CASSQQLAGGLETQYF
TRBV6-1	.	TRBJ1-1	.	TGTGCCAGCAGTGAATATCACAGAGACACTGAAGCTTTCTTT	CASSEYHRDTEAFF
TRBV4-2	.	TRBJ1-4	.	TGTGCCAGCAGCCAATACGCGAAGACTAATGAAAAACTGTTTTTT	CASSQYAKTNEKLFF
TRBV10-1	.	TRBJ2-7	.	TGCGCCAGCAGTGATGGCGGCTACGAGCAGTACTTC	CASSDGGYEQYF
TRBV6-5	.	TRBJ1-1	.	TGTGCCAGCAGTTCCCTCGGGGGGAGGGGCACTGAAGCTTTCTTT	CASSSLGGRGTEAFF
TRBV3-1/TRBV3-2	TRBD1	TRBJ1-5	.	TGTGCCAGCAGCCAGACAGGGGGCGTCGGTCAGCCCCAGCATTTT	CASSQTGGVGQPQHF
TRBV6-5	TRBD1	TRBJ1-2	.	TGTGCCAGCATGGACAGGGGCAACTATGGCTACACCTTC	CASMDRGNYGYTF
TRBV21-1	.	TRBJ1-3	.	TGTGCCAGCAGCAAAGGGAGGGGTCCGGAGTGGGTCTCTCGCGGAAACACCATATATTTT	CASSKGRGPEWVSRGNTIYF
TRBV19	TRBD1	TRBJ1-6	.	TGTGCCAGTAATACGGACAGGGGGCCTAATTCACCCCTCCACTTT	CASNTDRGPNSPLHF
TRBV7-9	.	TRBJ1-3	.	TGTGCCAGCAGCCGATCGGAGGGAAACTCTGGAAACACCATATATTTT	CASSRSEGNSGNTIYF
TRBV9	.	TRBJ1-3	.	TGTGCCAGCAGCGTAGGTGGGGGCCCCTCTGGAAACACCATATATTTT	CASSVGGGPSGNTIYF
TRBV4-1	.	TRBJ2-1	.	TGCGCCAGCAGCCAACTCGGGAGAACGGAAAATGAGCAGTTCTTC	CASSQLGRTENEQFF
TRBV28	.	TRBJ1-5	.	TGTGCCAGCAGCCCCAGGTCATTTAATCAGCCCCAGCATTTT	CASSPRSFNQPQHF
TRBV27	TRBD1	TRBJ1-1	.	TGTGCCAGTTGGGACAGGGGGGAAGCTTTCTTT	CASWDRGEAFF
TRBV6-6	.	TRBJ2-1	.	TGTGCCAGCAGTCCTGGGGTAAAGGAGGGGGGGAACAATGAGCAGTTCTTC	CASSPGVKEGGNNEQFF
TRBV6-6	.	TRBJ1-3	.	TGTGCCAGCAGTTACGGCGCAGGCTCTGGAAACACCATATATTTT	CASSYGAGSGNTIYF
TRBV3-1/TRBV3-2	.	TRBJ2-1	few	TGTGCCAGCAGCCAAATAGCGGGGACAGCCCTAACCTCCTACAATGAGCAGTTCTTC	CASSQIAGTALTSYNEQFF
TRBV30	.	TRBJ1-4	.	TGTGCCTGGAAGGAAGCAGGGGAGGAAAAACTGTTTTTT	CAWKEAGEEKLFF
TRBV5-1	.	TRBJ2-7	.	TGCGCCAGCAGTCTACAGGGCCGGGAGCAGTACTTC	CASSLQGREQYF
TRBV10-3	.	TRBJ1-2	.	TGTGCCATCAGAGGCGGGGGAGGCTACACCTTC	CAIRGGGGYTF
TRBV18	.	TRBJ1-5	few	TGTGCCAGCTCACCTGGGGGCCCCAATCAGCCCCAGCATTTT	CASSPGGPNQPQHF
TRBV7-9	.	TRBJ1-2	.	TGTGCCAGCAGCTTCTTCCCAGGCTCCGGGGATAGGGGCTACACCTTC	CASSFFPGSGDRGYTF
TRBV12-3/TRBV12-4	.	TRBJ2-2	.	TGTGCCAGCAGCCAAACAGGGGAGCTGTTTTTT	CASSQTGELFF
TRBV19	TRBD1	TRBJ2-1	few	TGTGCCAGTAGTACCGGACAGGGGGGAAATGAGCAGTTCTTC	CASSTGQGGNEQFF